A single sample gave rise to the 30 T cell receptor beta chains below, sequenced in a study of CD8+ T cells in alopecia areata. Sequencing relied on a cDNA template that was reverse transcribed from extracted RNA. TCRdb keeps only in-frame clones here, not all; method: immunoSEQ multiplex PCR. This sample has approximately 180,000 clones, with 50% to 70% found just once. This specimen was CD4+ T cells sorted from blood, taken at week 0. Source of these receptors: a human donor with alopecia areata.

This sequence joins TRBV30 and TRBJ2-5; no reliable D call. V lost 2 bases to trimming and J lost 7 bases, with 5 bases between them. Looked up from germline, CDR1 is GTSNPN and CDR2 is SVGIG (reference sequence). The CDR3 is 10 residues long. The CDR3 loop reads CAWSTGTQYF. The CDR3 DNA reads TGTGCCTGGAGTACTGGGACCCAGTACTTC.

The genes are TRBV6-5 and TRBJ1-1; 7 bases are a match to TRBD1. V lost 6 bases to trimming and J lost 1 base; unmatched junction nucleotides: 5. Looked up from germline, CDR1 is MNHEY and CDR2 is SVGAGI. The CDR3 sequence is 14 residues long. The CDR3 loop is CASSYRQGNTEAFF. DNA of the CDR3: TGTGCCAGCAGCTACAGACAGGGGAACACTGAAGCTTTCTTT.

This chain connects TRBV19 to TRBJ1-1, with D possibly being TRBD1 (6 bases). Germline lookup yields CDR1 LNHDA and CDR2 SQIVND (reference sequence). With 0 bases removed from V and 4 bases from J, the gap between germline ends came to 9 bases. The CDR3 length is 14 residues. The CDR3 bases are TGTGCCAGTAGTATAGAAGCAGGGGTCACTGAAGCTTTCTTT. This encodes CASSIEAGVTEAFF.

This clone was detected only once. The rearrangement links TRBV2 to TRBJ1-1; the D is unclear. Germline CDR1 and CDR2: SNHLY and FYNNEI. V was clipped by 4 bases and J by 0 bases, with 15 bases between them. This CDR3 has 16 residues. The CDR3, as DNA: TGTGCCAGCAGTGGGGCCACAATAAGGGTGAACACTGAAGCTTTCTTT. Its translation: CASSGATIRVNTEAFF.

The rearrangement links TRBV11-2 to TRBJ1-2; TRBD1 might be the D (6 bases). This CDR3 has 17 amino acids. The germline CDR1 and CDR2 sequences are SGHAT and FQNNGV. Trimming shortened V by 5 bases and J by 8 bases, and 27 bases separated the two germline ends. CDR3 amino acids: CASSMRGPGGFSRGYTF. CDR3 coding DNA: TGTGCCAGCAGCATGAGAGGGCCTGGGGGCTTTTCGCGAGGCTACACCTTC.

In DNA form, the CDR3 reads TGTGCCAGCAGCCGGGGACACATGAACACTGAAGCTTTCTTT. The encoded protein is CASSRGHMNTEAFF. This chain connects TRBV14 to TRBJ1-1; weak D call: TRBD1 (6 bases). Germline V gene data show CDR1 as SGHDN and CDR2 as FVKESK. Trimming removed 4 bases from V and 0 bases from J, with 9 bases in between. The CDR3 runs to 14 residues.

This clone has a handful of counts. The rearrangement links TRBV19 to TRBJ1-5; TRBD1 matches at 7 bases. Germline V CDR1 and CDR2: LNHDA, SQIVND (reference sequence). J was trimmed by 3 bases and V by 6 bases; bases with no gene match: 8. The CDR3 runs to 15 residues. The CDR3 sequence is CASSTRQGLNQPQHF. CDR3 coding DNA: TGTGCCAGTAGCACCCGACAGGGCCTCAATCAGCCCCAGCATTTT. Combining the CDR3 with reference TRBV19 and TRBJ1-5 gives the whole variable domain DGGITQSPKYLFRKEGQNVTLSCEQNLNHDAMYWYRQDPGQGLRLIYYSQIVNDFQKGDIAEGYSVSREKKESFPLTVTSAQKNPTAFYLCASSTRQGLNQPQHFGDGTRLSIL.

This sequence joins TRBV30 and TRBJ2-7; D might be TRBD1 (6 bases). Germline V gene data show CDR1 as GTSNPN and CDR2 as SVGIG (reference sequence). V lost 5 bases to trimming and J lost 5 bases, with 13 bases between them. The CDR3 length is 12 residues. CDR3 sequence: CAWGQSRDEQYF. The CDR3 DNA follows: TGTGCCTGGGGACAGTCCCGGGACGAGCAGTACTTC.

V gene TRBV28 combines with J gene TRBJ2-7; D is undetermined. The CDR3 spans 12 residues. The V end was cut by 2 bases, the J end by 3 bases, with 5 bases between. In germline, CDR1 is MDHEN, CDR2 SYDVKM. This chain's CDR3 is CASSLTNYEQYF. The DNA for the CDR3 is TGTGCCAGCAGTTTAACTAACTACGAGCAGTACTTC.

The rearrangement uses TRBV30 and TRBJ2-7; D is possibly TRBD1 (6 bases). Germline V gives CDR1 GTSNPN, CDR2 SVGIG (reference sequence). Trimming pared 4 bases from V and 2 bases from J, leaving 12 bases between. The CDR3 loop spans 13 amino acids. CDR3 bases: TGTGCCTGGACCCCGGACAGTCCCTACGAGCAGTACTTC. Translating it yields CAWTPDSPYEQYF.

This clone appeared a single time. CDR3 loop: CASSARTGFGANVLTF. CDR3 nucleotides: TGTGCCAGCAGCGCCCGGACAGGGTTTGGGGCCAACGTCCTGACTTTC. V is TRBV9 and J is TRBJ2-6, with 8 bases matching TRBD1. This CDR3 is built from 16 residues. Germline assignment: CDR1 SGDLS and CDR2 YYNGEE. J lost 3 bases, V lost 3 bases, and 5 bases had no gene match.

There are many counts of this clone. One end of the junction does not line up with germline, which may come from a read error. The chain uses TRBV2 and TRBJ2-1, with 10 bases aligning to TRBD1. This CDR3 has 16 residues. From germline, CDR1 is SNHLY and CDR2 FYNNEI. The CDR3 spells CATSDSGQGDRDEQFF. The CDR3 nucleotides read TGTGCCACCAGTGACAGCGGACAGGGGGACAGGGATGAGCAGTTCTTC.

This chain joins TRBV30 and TRBJ2-2; D perhaps matches TRBD2 (7 bases). The CDR3 spans 14 residues. Germline V lookup: CDR1 GTSNPN, CDR2 SVGIG (reference sequence). Deletions cut 2 bases from V and 5 bases from J, with 12 bases between. CDR3 sequence: CAWSPGGETGELFF. CDR3 nucleotides: TGTGCCTGGAGTCCGGGGGGCGAAACCGGGGAGCTGTTTTTT.

The J gene is TRBJ1-2, the V gene TRBV30, with a tentative D call TRBD1 (5 bases). Germline CDR1 reads GTSNPN; CDR2 reads SVGIG (reference sequence). V shed 3 bases and J shed 4 bases, with 12 bases lying between them. The CDR3 length is 13 residues. The CDR3: CAWRGRASYGYTF. The CDR3 DNA is TGTGCCTGGAGGGGCAGGGCATCCTATGGCTACACCTTC.

This clone was observed at least ten times. The gene calls are TRBV7-2 and TRBJ1-2; D is ambiguous. The CDR3 has 11 amino acids. Germline CDR1 and CDR2: SGHTA and FQGNSA. Trimming removed 8 bases at V and 0 bases at J, with 4 bases between. The CDR3 nucleotides read TGTGCCAGCCAAACTAACTATGGCTACACCTTC. It codes for CASQTNYGYTF.

This clone was observed a few times. This chain uses TRBV6-5 with TRBJ1-5, with TRBD1 as a possible D gene (5 bases). Germline V gives CDR1 MNHEY, CDR2 SVGAGI. V was clipped by 5 bases and J by 7 bases, with 12 bases between them. This CDR3 has 13 amino acids. CDR3 sequence reads: CASSTQGSQPQHF. For the CDR3, the DNA is TGTGCCAGCAGTACTCAGGGAAGCCAGCCCCAGCATTTT.

This clone has only one observation. The chain carries TRBV30 and TRBJ1-2, with TRBD1 matching 10 bases. The ends lost 5 bases at V and 6 bases at J; junction bases unmatched: 6. CDR1 and CDR2 (germline): GTSNPN, SVGIG (reference sequence). The length of the CDR3 is 13 residues. The DNA of the CDR3 is TGTGCCTGGGAAGACAGGGGGCATCATGGCTACACCTTC. It encodes CAWEDRGHHGYTF. Using reference TRBV30 and TRBJ1-2 for the parts outside the CDR3, the full variable domain is SQTIHQWPATLVQPVGSPLSLECTVEGTSNPNLYWYRQAAGRGLQLLFYSVGIGQISSEVPQNLSASRPQDRQFILSSKKLLLSDSGFYLCAWEDRGHHGYTFGSGTRLTVV.

This clone was picked up a small number of times. The gene calls are TRBV29-1 and TRBJ2-3, with a possible D match to TRBD1 (6 bases). Trimming pared 6 bases from V and 4 bases from J, leaving 17 bases between. Germline lookup yields CDR1 SQVTM and CDR2 ANQGSEA. The CDR3 consists of 14 residues. In DNA form, the CDR3 reads TGCAGCGTCAACGTGGGGGCTCGCTCAGATACGCAGTATTTT. Its translation: CSVNVGARSDTQYF.

The chain employs TRBV2 and TRBJ2-5; unclear D gene. The tail of the sequence fits TRBJ2-7 better, so the J call may be wrong. Per germline, CDR1 SNHLY and CDR2 FYNNEI. The CDR3 loop spans 12 amino acids. CDR3: CASSYRPYEQYF. The CDR3 DNA sequence: TGTGCCAGCAGTTACAGACCTTACGAGCAGTACTTC.

The chain employs TRBV2 and TRBJ1-5, with D possibly TRBD1 on 5 matching bases. Germline lookup yields CDR1 SNHLY and CDR2 FYNNEI. The ends were cut back, 6 bases at V and 0 bases at J, with 9 bases in the middle. This CDR3 contains 14 residues. CDR3 in amino acids: CASRETVSNQPQHF. Written as DNA, the CDR3 is TGTGCCAGCAGGGAGACAGTTAGCAATCAGCCCCAGCATTTT.

The chain uses TRBV27 and TRBJ2-7; 8 bases agree with TRBD1. The CDR3 has 15 residues. Germline-derived CDR1 and CDR2 are MNHEY and SMNVEV (reference sequence). With V trimmed by 3 bases and J by 1 base, 5 bases remained unmatched. Here the CDR3 reads CASSFTRGPSYEQYF. The CDR3 nucleotides read TGTGCCAGCAGTTTCACCAGGGGGCCATCCTACGAGCAGTACTTC.

This chain uses TRBV9 with TRBJ2-5, with 11 bases matching TRBD2. The ends lost 1 base at V and 5 bases at J; junction bases unmatched: 4. CDR1 is SGDLS, CDR2 YYNGEE, per germline. The CDR3 runs 15 residues. As DNA, the CDR3 is TGTGCCAGCAGCGTACTAGCGGGGGGCCGGGAGACCCAGTACTTC. Translation: CASSVLAGGRETQYF.

The rearrangement joins TRBV7-9 to TRBJ1-4; D remains unclear. V was shortened by 5 bases and J by 0 bases, with 10 bases between the two germline ends. Germline lookup yields CDR1 SEHNR and CDR2 FQNEAQ (reference sequence). The CDR3 totals 15 residues. The CDR3 protein is CASSPRGATNEKLFF. DNA for the CDR3: TGTGCCAGCAGCCCCCGCGGTGCAACTAATGAAAAACTGTTTTTT.

The V call is TRBV19, the J call TRBJ1-2; possible D gene TRBD1, 5 bases. V lost 7 bases and J lost 5, with 11 bases in between. The CDR3 consists of 12 residues. Germline CDR1 and CDR2: LNHDA and SQIVND (reference sequence). CDR3 nucleotide sequence: TGTGCCAGTAATCGGGGCCCGTATGGCTACACCTTC. It translates to CASNRGPYGYTF.

The J gene is TRBJ2-5, the V gene TRBV6-1; 13 nucleotides align to TRBD2. CDR1 and CDR2 from the germline V gene are MNHNS and SASEGT. This CDR3 has 17 residues. After removal of 1 base from V and 4 bases from J, the junction contained 6 bases not matched to a gene. The CDR3 sequence: CASSEELAGGSGETQYF. The CDR3 region has the DNA TGTGCCAGCAGTGAAGAACTAGCGGGGGGGTCGGGAGAGACCCAGTACTTC.

This clone was counted a single time. The chain has TRBV30 and TRBJ1-2; D is ambiguous. Trimming left V 3 bases short and J 2 bases short, with 19 bases between. This CDR3 contains 16 residues. The germline V gene has CDR1 GTSNPN and CDR2 SVGIG (reference sequence). The CDR3 nucleotides read TGTGCCTGGAGAATGGGCAGGTGGTTTCGCAACTATGGCTACACCTTC. Protein: CAWRMGRWFRNYGYTF.

The chain recombines TRBV7-2 with TRBJ2-1; 10 bases map to TRBD2. Losses at the gene ends were 1 base for V and 7 bases for J; bases not matched to a gene: 7. Germline CDR1 and CDR2: SGHTA and FQGNSA. This CDR3 region has 16 residues. The CDR3 nucleotides are TGTGCCAGCAGCTTAGTTGTCTCTAGCGGGGGTAATGAGCAGTTCTTC. Translating it yields CASSLVVSSGGNEQFF.

V and J are TRBV4-1 and TRBJ2-5; perhaps D is TRBD1 or TRBD2 (5 bases each). The V gene's germline CDR1 is MGHRA and CDR2 YSYEKL. V was clipped by 0 bases and J by 4 bases, with 12 bases between them. The CDR3 has 15 amino acids. In nucleotides, the CDR3 is TGCGCCAGCAGCCAAGATGGGGCGGGTTCAGAGACCCAGTACTTC. Translation gives CASSQDGAGSETQYF.

The V and J genes are TRBV29-1 and TRBJ2-7; D may be TRBD1 (6 bases). The CDR3 consists of 11 residues. Looked up from germline, CDR1 is SQVTM and CDR2 is ANQGSEA. V shed 6 bases and J shed 3 bases, with 9 bases lying between them. The CDR3 here is CSVIQGYEQYF. CDR3 nucleotides: TGCAGCGTGATACAGGGCTACGAGCAGTACTTC.

The genes are TRBV5-1 and TRBJ2-2; D is unclear. Germline V gives CDR1 SGHRS, CDR2 YFSETQ. This CDR3 region has 15 residues. V was trimmed by 1 base and J by 0 bases, leaving 7 bases between them. The CDR3 here is CASSLSQANTGELFF. CDR3 nucleotide sequence: TGCGCCAGCAGCTTGAGCCAGGCGAACACCGGGGAGCTGTTTTTT.